This T cell receptor beta chain was sequenced for a study of T cell responses to AZD1222 COVID-19 vaccine. In its sample, this clone was seen once. With 1 base removed from V and 0 bases from J, the gap between germline ends came to 12 bases. Germline loops: CDR1 LGHNA, CDR2 YNFKEQ. The CDR3 has 16 amino acids. The method was immunoSEQ multiplex PCR; TCRdb's version includes in-frame clones alone and lacks a portion of them. The sample has roughly 56,000 clones, 81% seen once. This chain connects TRBV4-2 to TRBJ1-2; D remains ambiguous. Sample: peripheral blood, taken 28 days after the second AZD1222 dose. The receptor was derived from an adult who received the AZD1222 COVID-19 vaccine. CDR3 DNA sequence: TGTGCCAGCAGCCAAGGCGCAGAGCGAGCTAACTATGGCTACACCTTC. It encodes CASSQGAERANYGYTF.